The rows below give T cell receptor beta chains drawn from one sample of a study of T cells after yellow fever vaccination. TCRdb fed the 5' RACE reads into MiXCR, producing one record per CDR3 protein. The repertoire holds about 220,000 distinct CDR3 sequences, approximately 3% seen once, with about 3% in the top ten. The material sequenced was CD4+ T cells sorted from PBMCs, taken 10 days after the yellow fever booster vaccination. The receptor set was obtained from a man aged 18 to 30 who received the YFV17D yellow fever vaccine. Both conserved end residues are part of each CDR3. The order of the fields is V gene, J gene, D gene, clone size, CDR3 DNA, CDR3 protein. The D gene is left open where the match is weak. Not every row has a clone size; where given, it reads once, few, many or a size class.

v_gene: TRBV7-9; j_gene: TRBJ1-2; d_gene: NA; abundance: many; CDR3nt: TGTGCCAGCAGCTCCCGACGGGGGCTGGTTGGCTACACCTTC; CDR3aa: CASSSRRGLVGYTF
v_gene: TRBV5-1; j_gene: TRBJ1-2; d_gene: NA; abundance: many; CDR3nt: TGCGCCAGCCGCCAAACGGACTATGGCTACACCTTC; CDR3aa: CASRQTDYGYTF
v_gene: TRBV6-6; j_gene: TRBJ2-2; d_gene: NA; abundance: few; CDR3nt: TGTGCCAGCAGTTACGACGGATACACCGGGGAGCTGTTTTTT; CDR3aa: CASSYDGYTGELFF
v_gene: TRBV12-3/TRBV12-4; j_gene: TRBJ1-5; d_gene: NA; abundance: many; CDR3nt: TGTGCCAGCAGTTTAGATCTAAGTCAGCCCCAGCATTTT; CDR3aa: CASSLDLSQPQHF
v_gene: TRBV4-3; j_gene: TRBJ1-1; d_gene: NA; abundance: few; CDR3nt: TGCGCCAGCAGCCAAGAACCTAGGGGAGTTGCTGAAGCTTTCTTT; CDR3aa: CASSQEPRGVAEAFF
v_gene: TRBV5-1; j_gene: TRBJ1-4; d_gene: NA; abundance: many; CDR3nt: TGCGCCAGCAGCTCGCAGGGTTTCGGAGAAAAACTGTTTTTT; CDR3aa: CASSSQGFGEKLFF
v_gene: TRBV5-1; j_gene: TRBJ1-1; d_gene: NA; abundance: NA; CDR3nt: TGCGCCAGCAGTGGCGGGGATTTGGACACTGAAGCTTTCTTT; CDR3aa: CASSGGDLDTEAFF
v_gene: TRBV6-5; j_gene: TRBJ2-1; d_gene: TRBD2; abundance: few; CDR3nt: TGTGCCAGCAGTTACTCTGGCGCCGTTCGCGGGAGGTTGAGCTCCTACAATGAGCAGTTCTTC; CDR3aa: CASSYSGAVRGRLSSYNEQFF
v_gene: TRBV4-1; j_gene: TRBJ2-3; d_gene: TRBD2; abundance: few; CDR3nt: TGCGCCAGCTTCGTAGCGGGGGGCGGGGCAGATACGCAGTATTTT; CDR3aa: CASFVAGGGADTQYF
v_gene: TRBV6-5; j_gene: TRBJ1-1; d_gene: NA; abundance: many; CDR3nt: TGTGCCAGCAGTTACCGGAGGGACACTGAAGCTTTCTTT; CDR3aa: CASSYRRDTEAFF
v_gene: TRBV19; j_gene: TRBJ2-3; d_gene: NA; abundance: NA; CDR3nt: TGTGCCAGTAGTCCCCAGGGGAACACAGATACGCAGTATTTT; CDR3aa: CASSPQGNTDTQYF
v_gene: TRBV9; j_gene: TRBJ2-3; d_gene: NA; abundance: many; CDR3nt: TGTGCCAGCAGCGTGAACGGGGTCTCAGATACGCAGTATTTT; CDR3aa: CASSVNGVSDTQYF
v_gene: TRBV10-3; j_gene: TRBJ1-1; d_gene: TRBD1; abundance: few; CDR3nt: TGTGCCATCAGTGGCGGACAGGGGGCGAGGGCAGCTTTCTTT; CDR3aa: CAISGGQGARAAFF
v_gene: TRBV5-1; j_gene: TRBJ2-1; d_gene: NA; abundance: many; CDR3nt: TGCGCCAGCGCCCTACCAACCGGGACGCCGGGGGAGCAGTTCTTC; CDR3aa: CASALPTGTPGEQFF
v_gene: TRBV29-1; j_gene: TRBJ2-1; d_gene: TRBD1; abundance: many; CDR3nt: TGCAGCGTGAGGGGGCACAGCTCCTACAATGAGCAGTTCTTC; CDR3aa: CSVRGHSSYNEQFF
v_gene: TRBV5-1; j_gene: TRBJ1-1; d_gene: NA; abundance: many; CDR3nt: TGCGCCAGCAGCCTGCGGAAGGAGACTGAAGCTTTCTTT; CDR3aa: CASSLRKETEAFF
v_gene: TRBV29-1; j_gene: TRBJ2-3; d_gene: TRBD2; abundance: many; CDR3nt: TGCAGCGTCTGCACTAGCGGGCGTCCAAGAGATACGCAGTATTTT; CDR3aa: CSVCTSGRPRDTQYF
v_gene: TRBV5-1; j_gene: TRBJ1-4; d_gene: TRBD1; abundance: many; CDR3nt: TGCGCCAGCAGCTTAGGGACAGATGAAAAACTGTTTTTT; CDR3aa: CASSLGTDEKLFF
v_gene: TRBV5-1; j_gene: TRBJ2-7; d_gene: TRBD1; abundance: many; CDR3nt: TGCGCCAGCAGCGAACAGGGGGAAGGCTACGAGCAGTACTTC; CDR3aa: CASSEQGEGYEQYF
v_gene: TRBV4-1; j_gene: TRBJ2-3; d_gene: NA; abundance: NA; CDR3nt: TGCGCCAGCAGCCAGGGGCAGGGCCTCCGGGGGGATACGCAGTATTTT; CDR3aa: CASSQGQGLRGDTQYF
v_gene: TRBV15; j_gene: TRBJ1-5; d_gene: TRBD1; abundance: many; CDR3nt: TGTGCCACCAGCAGTGGGGCTACAGGGGGCTATCAGCCCCAGCATTTT; CDR3aa: CATSSGATGGYQPQHF
v_gene: TRBV4-3; j_gene: TRBJ1-5; d_gene: NA; abundance: many; CDR3nt: TGCGCCAGCAGCCAAGATGGTCCAGGGGCCTATAGCAATCAGCCCCAGCATTTT; CDR3aa: CASSQDGPGAYSNQPQHF
v_gene: TRBV3-2; j_gene: TRBJ1-1; d_gene: NA; abundance: many; CDR3nt: TGTGCCAGCAGCCCGCCCAGGGGCACAGCTTTCTTT; CDR3aa: CASSPPRGTAFF
v_gene: TRBV7-2; j_gene: TRBJ2-7; d_gene: NA; abundance: NA; CDR3nt: TGTGCCAGCAGCTTAGCGACGGGGGCCTACGAGCAGTACTTC; CDR3aa: CASSLATGAYEQYF
v_gene: TRBV4-2; j_gene: TRBJ1-1; d_gene: TRBD1; abundance: few; CDR3nt: TGTGCCAGCAGCCTGACCGCGGGGACAGGGAACACTGAAGCTTTCTTT; CDR3aa: CASSLTAGTGNTEAFF
v_gene: TRBV14; j_gene: TRBJ2-2; d_gene: TRBD1; abundance: many; CDR3nt: TGTGCCACGCCTACAAGGACAGGAACGAACACCGGGGAGCTGTTTTTT; CDR3aa: CATPTRTGTNTGELFF
v_gene: TRBV7-3; j_gene: TRBJ1-2; d_gene: TRBD1; abundance: few; CDR3nt: TGTGCCAGCAGCAAGACAGGGGGCGCGGAAGGCTACACCTTC; CDR3aa: CASSKTGGAEGYTF
v_gene: TRBV20-1; j_gene: TRBJ1-4; d_gene: TRBD1; abundance: many; CDR3nt: TGCAGTGCCGCAGGGGGCTCGAATGAAAAACTGTTTTTT; CDR3aa: CSAAGGSNEKLFF
v_gene: TRBV7-9; j_gene: TRBJ2-2; d_gene: NA; abundance: NA; CDR3nt: TGTTCCCTCAACTATAAAGGGGGTTCGAACACCGGGGAGCTGTTTTTT; CDR3aa: CSLNYKGGSNTGELFF
v_gene: TRBV7-9; j_gene: TRBJ2-4; d_gene: NA; abundance: many; CDR3nt: TGTGCCAGCAGTAGGTTAGGGGTTTCGGCCAAAAACATTCAGTACTTC; CDR3aa: CASSRLGVSAKNIQYF
v_gene: TRBV10-3; j_gene: TRBJ1-3; d_gene: TRBD1; abundance: NA; CDR3nt: TGTGCCACCACAGAACAGGGGGCGGAAAACACCATATATTTT; CDR3aa: CATTEQGAENTIYF
v_gene: TRBV7-2; j_gene: TRBJ2-3; d_gene: TRBD2; abundance: many; CDR3nt: TGTGCCAGCAGCTTCACGGGGGGAAACACAGATACGCAGTATTTT; CDR3aa: CASSFTGGNTDTQYF
v_gene: TRBV4-2; j_gene: TRBJ1-5; d_gene: TRBD1; abundance: many; CDR3nt: TGTGCCAGCAGCCAGATGGAACAGGGGGGTCAGCCCCAGCATTTT; CDR3aa: CASSQMEQGGQPQHF
v_gene: TRBV18; j_gene: TRBJ1-1; d_gene: TRBD1; abundance: many; CDR3nt: TGTGCCAGCTCATCCGGGACAGGGTTCGCTGAAGCTTTCTTT; CDR3aa: CASSSGTGFAEAFF
v_gene: TRBV7-9; j_gene: TRBJ1-2; d_gene: NA; abundance: few; CDR3nt: TGTGCCAGCCGCAGGGAGGGTGGCTACACCTTC; CDR3aa: CASRREGGYTF
v_gene: TRBV5-1; j_gene: TRBJ2-3; d_gene: NA; abundance: many; CDR3nt: TGCGCCAGCAGCTTGGCACGGGGGAGCACAGATACGCAGTATTTT; CDR3aa: CASSLARGSTDTQYF
v_gene: TRBV6-5; j_gene: TRBJ1-2; d_gene: NA; abundance: many; CDR3nt: TGTGCCAGCAGTTCGCGTTTGGGGTATGGCTACACCTTC; CDR3aa: CASSSRLGYGYTF
v_gene: TRBV7-2; j_gene: TRBJ1-6; d_gene: NA; abundance: NA; CDR3nt: TGTGCCAGCAGCCACCACCTGCGCCGGTATAATTCACCCCTCCACTTT; CDR3aa: CASSHHLRRYNSPLHF
v_gene: TRBV7-2; j_gene: TRBJ2-5; d_gene: NA; abundance: few; CDR3nt: TGTGCCAGCAGCTTGGGGCCAAAGGGTTTAGAGACCCAGTACTTC; CDR3aa: CASSLGPKGLETQYF
v_gene: TRBV2; j_gene: TRBJ2-3; d_gene: TRBD1; abundance: NA; CDR3nt: TGTGCCAGCAACCTTCCGGGACAGGGAGGAGATACGCAGTATTTT; CDR3aa: CASNLPGQGGDTQYF
v_gene: TRBV18; j_gene: TRBJ1-1; d_gene: NA; abundance: few; CDR3nt: TGTGCCAGCTCACTCCACCCCGGGGGGAACACTGAAGCTTTCTTT; CDR3aa: CASSLHPGGNTEAFF
v_gene: TRBV6-2/TRBV6-3; j_gene: TRBJ2-1; d_gene: TRBD2; abundance: many; CDR3nt: TGTGCCAGCACCACCGGGAGGGCCCCTGACAATGAGCAGTTCTTC; CDR3aa: CASTTGRAPDNEQFF
v_gene: TRBV24-1; j_gene: TRBJ2-3; d_gene: TRBD2; abundance: few; CDR3nt: TGTGCCACCGCTAGCGGGGGCACAGATACGCAGTATTTT; CDR3aa: CATASGGTDTQYF
v_gene: TRBV14; j_gene: TRBJ1-1; d_gene: TRBD1; abundance: many; CDR3nt: TGTGCCAGCAGCCGGGACAGGAACACTGAAGCTTTCTTT; CDR3aa: CASSRDRNTEAFF
v_gene: TRBV29-1; j_gene: TRBJ2-3; d_gene: TRBD2; abundance: many; CDR3nt: TGCAGCGTCGCGGGAGGCATCACAGATACGCAGTATTTT; CDR3aa: CSVAGGITDTQYF
v_gene: TRBV4-3; j_gene: TRBJ2-5; d_gene: NA; abundance: many; CDR3nt: TGCGCCAGCAGCCAAGGCAGGGGGGGCCACCAAGAGACCCAGTACTTC; CDR3aa: CASSQGRGGHQETQYF
v_gene: TRBV19; j_gene: TRBJ1-1; d_gene: TRBD1; abundance: NA; CDR3nt: TGTGCCAGTAGGCATCCTTGGGGGACAGCGAACACTGAAGCTTTCTTT; CDR3aa: CASRHPWGTANTEAFF
v_gene: TRBV20-1; j_gene: TRBJ1-1; d_gene: TRBD1; abundance: many; CDR3nt: TGCAGTGCTCCTCGACAGGGGGCGATTACTGAAGCTTTCTTT; CDR3aa: CSAPRQGAITEAFF
v_gene: TRBV5-1; j_gene: TRBJ1-1; d_gene: NA; abundance: few; CDR3nt: TGCGCCAGCAGCGGGGATGGGAACACTGAAGCTTTCTTT; CDR3aa: CASSGDGNTEAFF
v_gene: TRBV4-3; j_gene: TRBJ2-2; d_gene: TRBD2; abundance: few; CDR3nt: TGCGCCAGCAGCCCAGGCCTTGGGCGGGGGGGCCGGAGTCGCACCGGGGAGCTGTTTTTT; CDR3aa: CASSPGLGRGGRSRTGELFF
v_gene: TRBV7-2; j_gene: TRBJ2-1; d_gene: TRBD2; abundance: many; CDR3nt: TGTGCCAGCAGCTTAGTCTCGGGGGGGAACTGGGACTACCCCCAGTTCTTC; CDR3aa: CASSLVSGGNWDYPQFF
v_gene: TRBV6-5; j_gene: TRBJ2-7; d_gene: NA; abundance: NA; CDR3nt: TGTGCCAGCAGTTACACCAGAGGGGGCTACGAGCAGTACTTC; CDR3aa: CASSYTRGGYEQYF
v_gene: TRBV12-3/TRBV12-4; j_gene: TRBJ2-3; d_gene: TRBD2; abundance: NA; CDR3nt: TGTGCCAGCAGCAATAGCGGGGGGGCTGTGACCTACACAGATACGCAGTATTTT; CDR3aa: CASSNSGGAVTYTDTQYF
v_gene: TRBV5-1; j_gene: TRBJ2-3; d_gene: NA; abundance: many; CDR3nt: TGCGCCAGCAGCTTGGAGGGGACCCAGGGGGATACGCAGTATTTT; CDR3aa: CASSLEGTQGDTQYF
v_gene: TRBV18; j_gene: TRBJ1-1; d_gene: NA; abundance: many; CDR3nt: TGTGCCAGCTCACCACCCGCGGGGGCAGGGTTAAGCACTGAAGCTTTCTTT; CDR3aa: CASSPPAGAGLSTEAFF
v_gene: TRBV20-1; j_gene: TRBJ1-2; d_gene: NA; abundance: NA; CDR3nt: TGCAGTGCTAGAGATCCGGCTAAGGGAGGCTACACCTTC; CDR3aa: CSARDPAKGGYTF
v_gene: TRBV5-1; j_gene: TRBJ1-2; d_gene: TRBD1; abundance: many; CDR3nt: TGCGCCAGCAGCTTAATAGGGGGCGACTATGGCTACACCTTC; CDR3aa: CASSLIGGDYGYTF